This T cell receptor beta chain was identified during a study of spatial heterogeneity in lung cancer. Study-wide context: There were consistently more beta-chain sequences detected than alpha-chain sequences.

This clonotype was seen just once. No antigen is known for it. The CDR3 does not close with the conserved phenylalanine or tryptophan, likely indicating a read error. Each TCR cDNA molecule carried a unique molecular identifier. One entry per CDR3 protein, called by TCRdb with MiXCR from the 5' RACE reads. The sample lists some 100,000 distinct CDR3 sequences; approximately 12% were seen once. Indicated time point: sample taken at primary tumor resection. The authors sequenced whole RNA from tumor, nontumor lung or frozen PBMC without sorting. Broader study findings: In blood, ubiquitous expanded tumor TCRs appeared more at resection than follow-up.

V lost 2 bases and J lost 7; bases outside the gene matches: 7. This CDR3 is 14 amino acids long. Germline-derived CDR1 and CDR2 are SGHVS and FQNEAQ. This chain links TRBV7-8 with TRBJ2-5; 7 nucleotides match TRBD1. The receptor comes from a male donor with early-stage non-small cell lung cancer. The input for sequencing was PBMCs, taken at surgery. DNA for the CDR3: TGTGCCAGCAGCTTATTACAGGGGCCGGGGACCCAGTACCTC. This gives the protein CASSLLQGPGTQYL.